The sequence of this T cell receptor (beta chain) was determined in a study of T cells in tuberculosis. Study-wide findings and caveats: The TCR-beta difference was not significant; alpha differences partly reflected length.

Documented time point: new active TB diagnosis, blood taken before or within 7 days of starting treatment. Active tuberculosis patients were new diagnoses, HIV-seronegative, South African, and aged 18 years or older. In regard to this clone: Its target is unknown.

Repertoires were generated with immunoSEQ multiplex PCR, while TCRdb's copy carries only in-frame clones and drops some. The sample holds roughly 30,000 clones, about 82% seen once. The source material was PBMCs, sampled at tuberculosis diagnosis. The clonotype comes from an adult with tuberculosis.

The CDR3 DNA reads TGTGCCAGTTGCGCGGGGCGACACTACACCGGGGAGCTGTTTTTT. Protein product: CASCAGRHYTGELFF. This chain uses TRBV19 with TRBJ2-2, with D perhaps matching TRBD2 (6 bases). The CDR3 loop spans 15 amino acids. The ends were cut back, 8 bases at V and 3 bases at J, with 16 bases in the middle. The germline CDR1 and CDR2 sequences are LNHDA and SQIVND (reference sequence).